This T cell receptor (beta chain) was profiled in a study of vaccination effects on CD4 cells after COVID-19. Ahead of sequencing, the ViraFEST assay grew antigen-specific CD4+ T cells using viral peptide pools. Subsequent to 10 days of culture, CD4+ T cells were isolated. The person's infection with SARS-CoV-2, confirmed by PCR, took place between March and December 2020. Of note for this clone: Its antigen is currently unknown.

Here immunoSEQ multiplex PCR was the method, and the copy in TCRdb shows in-frame clones only, minus some. The sample shows 55,000 to 90,000 clones, more than 65% of them seen only once. Specimen: CD4+ T cells from PBMCs cultured with HIV peptides, collected before COVID-19 vaccination. Subset: HIV-1 Nef peptide pool negative control/reference culture. The origin of this receptor is a human donor who had a prior SARS-CoV-2 infection.

In DNA form, the CDR3 reads TGTGCCAGCAGCTTGCTGTCTGGAAGTGTAGCTTTCTTT. Amino acids: CASSLLSGSVAFF. J is TRBJ1-1 and V is TRBV5-6, with D unclear. Deletions cut 1 base from V and 10 bases from J, with 14 bases between. The CDR3 consists of 13 residues. Germline CDR1 is SGHDT and CDR2 is YYEEEE.